The entry below describes one T cell receptor beta chain. The target antigen is unknown. These data come from a study of naive and memory T cell subsets. A UMI-containing oligonucleotide was joined by 3' ligation to the TCR cDNA template. Whole blood, 2.5 to 3 ml, came from adult healthy volunteers. Input was about 1 to 1,100 ng of DNase-treated total RNA without cell sorting. Amplification of ligated cDNA took four PCR rounds with SP2 and nested alpha and beta constant primers. Reverse transcription of blood and skin TCR RNA was primed at alpha and beta constant regions. TCRdb passed the 5' RACE reads through MiXCR, listing each CDR3 protein once. The sample yields more than 50,000 distinct CDR3 sequences, 8% to 9% seen once. The CDR3 runs to 16 residues. V lost 4 bases and J 2 bases, leaving 18 bases between the germline ends. Germline V CDR1 and CDR2: SGHTA, FQGNSA. The study, taken as a whole, reports: This RNA-based method may be sensitive to activation-related transcript changes.

V and J are TRBV7-2 and TRBJ2-7, with a possible D match to TRBD1 (6 bases). The clonotype comes from a female donor in good health. CDR3 sequence: CASSSRTGTFAYEQYF. For the CDR3, the DNA is TGTGCCAGCAGCTCCCGGACCGGGACATTTGCCTACGAGCAGTACTTC.